This T cell receptor beta chain was observed in a study of CD8+ T cells in alopecia areata. Sequencing templates came from extracted RNA that was reverse transcribed into cDNA. Here immunoSEQ multiplex PCR was the method, and the copy in TCRdb shows in-frame clones only, minus some. The table shows about 210,000 clones, with about 58% occurring only once. Treatment of the sample: oral pan-JAK inhibitor, 5-10 mg twice daily. Trimming pared 4 bases from V and 2 bases from J, leaving 8 bases between. CDR3 length equals 14 residues. CDR1 is SNHLY and CDR2 is FYNNEI in the germline V gene. Regarding this clone: As yet, its antigen is unknown.

Broader study findings: Sequence data from scalp samples additionally include resident alphabeta T cells of normal skin.

The chain carries TRBV2 and TRBJ1-4; weak D call: TRBD1 (5 bases). Specimen: CD4+ T cells sorted from blood, collected at week 4, from a patient treated with tofacitinib. The receptor's source is a human donor with alopecia areata. This chain's CDR3 is CASSVGGTNEKLFF. Written as DNA, the CDR3 is TGTGCCAGCAGTGTTGGGGGTACTAATGAAAAACTGTTTTTT.